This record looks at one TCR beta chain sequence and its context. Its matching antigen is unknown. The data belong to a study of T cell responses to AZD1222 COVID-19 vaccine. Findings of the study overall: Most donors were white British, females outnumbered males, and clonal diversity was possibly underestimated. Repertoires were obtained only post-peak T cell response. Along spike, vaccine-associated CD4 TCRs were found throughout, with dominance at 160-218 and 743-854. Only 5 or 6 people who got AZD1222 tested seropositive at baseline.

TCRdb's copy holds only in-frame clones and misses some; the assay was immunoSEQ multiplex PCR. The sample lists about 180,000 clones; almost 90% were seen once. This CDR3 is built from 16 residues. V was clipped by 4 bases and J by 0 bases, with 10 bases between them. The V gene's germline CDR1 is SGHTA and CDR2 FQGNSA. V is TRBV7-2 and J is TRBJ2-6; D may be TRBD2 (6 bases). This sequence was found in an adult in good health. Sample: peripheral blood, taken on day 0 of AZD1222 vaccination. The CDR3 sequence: CASSSPGVSGANVLTF. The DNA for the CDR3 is TGTGCCAGCAGCTCCCCGGGGGTCTCTGGGGCCAACGTCCTGACTTTC. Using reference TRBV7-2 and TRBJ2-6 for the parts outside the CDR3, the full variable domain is GAGVSQSPSNKVTEKGKDVELRCDPISGHTALYWYRQSLGQGLEFLIYFQGNSAPDKSGLPSDRFSAERTGGSVSTLTIQRTQQEDSAVYLCASSSPGVSGANVLTFGAGSRLTVL.